Presented here are 30 T cell receptor beta chains from one specimen sequenced in a study of blood T cell repertoires in COVID-19. The data were produced by immunoSEQ multiplex PCR, yet TCRdb's version contains in-frame clones alone and is incomplete. This repertoire shows 85,000 to 100,000 clones, about two thirds found once; its top ten account for 20% to 25%. The sample consisted of peripheral blood. The receptor set was obtained from a woman aged 60-75 years in a cohort sampled during active or convalescent COVID-19.

The chain has TRBV20-1 and TRBJ2-7; D possibly corresponds to TRBD2 (6 bases). Trimming shortened V by 3 bases and J by 7 bases, and 16 bases separated the two germline ends. CDR1 and CDR2 (germline): DFQATT, SNEGSKA (reference sequence). This CDR3 is 13 amino acids long. CDR3 coding DNA: TGCAGTGCTAGTAGTATGGGGGGTTGGGAGCAGTACTTC. The encoded protein is CSASSMGGWEQYF.

The chain carries TRBV24-1 and TRBJ1-5; no reliable D call. V was pared by 2 bases and J by 4 bases, with 11 bases between. Germline V lookup: CDR1 KGHDR, CDR2 SFDVKD. There are 15 residues in the CDR3. The CDR3, as DNA: TGTGCCACCAGTGATTCCAGGCGGGGAAATCAGCCCCAGCATTTT. Residues: CATSDSRRGNQPQHF.

The chain recombines TRBV5-1 with TRBJ1-4; 8 bases fit TRBD1. Germline-derived CDR1 and CDR2 are SGHRS and YFSETQ. Trimming removed 0 bases from V and 7 bases from J; junction bases left unmatched: 5. The CDR3 length is 15 residues. CDR3 in amino acids: CASSLDTGGSEKLFF. The CDR3 DNA reads as TGCGCCAGCAGCTTGGACACAGGGGGTTCTGAAAAACTGTTTTTT. The variable domain in full, with the rest retrieved from reference TRBV5-1 and TRBJ1-4, is KAGVTQTPRYLIKTRGQQVTLSCSPISGHRSVSWYQQTPGQGLQFLFEYFSETQRNKGNFPGRFSGRQFSNSRSEMNVSTLELGDSALYLCASSLDTGGSEKLFFGSGTQLSVL.

The chain combines TRBV7-2 with TRBJ1-6; no clear D. The CDR3 totals 16 residues. The V and J ends lost 2 bases and 4 bases respectively, with 12 bases between them. The germline V gene has CDR1 SGHTA and CDR2 FQGNSA. In DNA, the CDR3 is TGTGCCAGCAGCTTATTCAGGCTCCCGTATAATTCACCCCTCCACTTT. This encodes CASSLFRLPYNSPLHF.

The rearrangement links TRBV3-1 (or the pseudogene TRBV3-2) to TRBJ2-2, with 7 bases that match TRBD1. The CDR3 spans 16 residues. V was pared by 4 bases and J by 5 bases, with 10 bases of the junction left unmatched. Germline V lookup: CDR1 LGHDT, CDR2 YNNKEL (reference sequence). CDR3 DNA sequence: TGTGCCAGCAGCCGCCAGAGACAGGGATGGACCGGGGAGCTGTTTTTT. It codes for CASSRQRQGWTGELFF.

The chain recombines TRBV7-9 with TRBJ1-2; tentatively, D is TRBD1 (6 bases). The germline V gene encodes CDR1 SEHNR and CDR2 FQNEAQ (reference sequence). The germline V and J ends were trimmed by 4 bases and 5 bases, with 17 bases remaining between them. CDR3 length: 15 amino acids. CDR3 in DNA: TGTGCCAGCAGCTCGGGACATTTACCATCATATGGCTACACCTTC. Its protein is CASSSGHLPSYGYTF.

In its sample, this clone was seen many times. The V gene is TRBV2, the J gene TRBJ2-7; 9 bases match TRBD1. This CDR3 is 18 amino acids long. With 5 bases clipped from V and 2 bases from J, the junction kept 16 bases outside the gene matches. Germline assignment: CDR1 SNHLY and CDR2 FYNNEI. In DNA, the CDR3 is TGTGCCAGCAGTTTAACGGGACAGGGTTATTCCCCCACCTACGAGCAGTACTTC. It specifies CASSLTGQGYSPTYEQYF.

The chain is built from TRBV5-4 and TRBJ2-2; D remains unclear. The CDR3 is made up of 13 amino acids. The V end lost 2 bases, the J end lost 1 base, and 3 bases lay between the germline ends. Per germline, CDR1 SGHNT and CDR2 YYREEE (reference sequence). For the CDR3, the DNA is TGTGCCAGCAGCTTTAAGAACACCGGGGAGCTGTTTTTT. Encoded protein: CASSFKNTGELFF.

In its sample, this clone was seen once. The chain's CDR3 is CASSHTVSSGANVLTF. CDR3 DNA: TGTGCCAGTAGTCACACAGTGAGCTCTGGGGCCAACGTCCTGACTTTC. The chain couples TRBV19 to TRBJ2-6; the D is unclear. The CDR3 loop spans 16 amino acids. The germline V gene encodes CDR1 LNHDA and CDR2 SQIVND (reference sequence). Between the trimmed V and J ends, which lost 5 bases and 0 bases, there was a span of 11 bases.

The genes are TRBV5-1 and TRBJ1-1, with 8 bases fitting TRBD1. CDR1 is SGHRS and CDR2 is YFSETQ in the germline V gene. This CDR3 contains 15 residues. The V segment lost 3 bases and the J segment 2 bases; nucleotides outside the gene matches: 6. The CDR3 sequence is CASSSTGGINTEAFF. The DNA for the CDR3 is TGCGCCAGCAGCTCCACAGGGGGGATTAACACTGAAGCTTTCTTT. Combining the CDR3 with reference TRBV5-1 and TRBJ1-1 gives the whole variable domain KAGVTQTPRYLIKTRGQQVTLSCSPISGHRSVSWYQQTPGQGLQFLFEYFSETQRNKGNFPGRFSGRQFSNSRSEMNVSTLELGDSALYLCASSSTGGINTEAFFGQGTRLTVV.

The chain is built from TRBV6-1 and TRBJ1-2; D is uncertain. Trimming removed 0 bases from V and 8 bases from J, with 10 bases in between. This CDR3 region has 13 residues. Germline assignment: CDR1 MNHNS and CDR2 SASEGT. The CDR3 DNA reads as TGTGCCAGCAGTGAAGCCCCATATCGGGGCTACACCTTC. This encodes CASSEAPYRGYTF.

Ten or more counts support this clone. The chain carries TRBV28 and TRBJ2-2, with 7 bases fitting TRBD2. Germline V lookup: CDR1 MDHEN, CDR2 SYDVKM. This CDR3 is built from 15 residues. V was clipped by 0 bases and J by 3 bases; unmatched bases: 1. The CDR3 DNA reads TGTGCCAGCAGTTTATGGGGAGGGGACACCGGGGAGCTGTTTTTT. Translated: CASSLWGGDTGELFF. Full variable domain (missing parts from reference TRBV28 and TRBJ2-2): DVKVTQSSRYLVKRTGEKVFLECVQDMDHENMFWYRQDPGLGLRLIYFSYDVKMKEKGDIPEGYSVSREKKERFSLILESASTNQTSMYLCASSLWGGDTGELFFGEGSRLTVL.

The chain carries TRBV7-9 and TRBJ2-5, with TRBD2 identical over 12 bases. Losses at the gene ends were 1 base for V and 4 bases for J; bases not matched to a gene: 1. Per germline, CDR1 SEHNR and CDR2 FQNEAQ (reference sequence). The CDR3 has 15 residues. The CDR3 spells CASSLGLAGVETQYF. The CDR3, as DNA: TGTGCCAGCAGCTTAGGACTAGCGGGGGTAGAGACCCAGTACTTC.

The gene calls are TRBV6-5 and TRBJ1-2, with TRBD1 matching over 9 bases. V gave up 6 bases and J gave up 2 bases; unmatched junction bases: 7. The CDR3 totals 15 residues. Per germline, CDR1 MNHEY and CDR2 SVGAGI. The CDR3 DNA sequence: TGTGCCAGCAGGGACAGGGGTTTGCCAAACTATGGCTACACCTTC. Translating gives CASRDRGLPNYGYTF.

The V call is TRBV19, the J call TRBJ1-1; TRBD1 aligns across 9 bases. Germline assignment: CDR1 LNHDA and CDR2 SQIVND (reference sequence). The ends lost 6 bases at V and 4 bases at J; junction bases unmatched: 18. This CDR3 has 18 amino acids. CDR3 DNA sequence: TGTGCCAGTAGAACCCGGGGATCCGGGACAGGGTCGCCCACTGAAGCTTTCTTT. Residues: CASRTRGSGTGSPTEAFF.

The rearrangement uses TRBV10-2 and TRBJ1-5; perhaps TRBD1 as D (6 bases). V gave up 3 bases and J gave up 1 base, with 7 bases separating them. CDR1 and CDR2 (germline): WSHSY, SAAADI. CDR3 length: 14 residues. CDR3 amino acids: CASSERGSNQPQHF. As DNA, the CDR3 is TGCGCCAGCAGTGAAAGGGGGAGCAATCAGCCCCAGCATTTT.

On this clone itself: The same CDR3 also results from other DNA sequences found in this sample. The V call is TRBV29-1, the J call TRBJ2-7; 7 nucleotides agree with TRBD2. This CDR3 spans 12 amino acids. J was trimmed by 6 bases and V by 4 bases; bases with no gene match: 6. CDR1 and CDR2 (germline): SQVTM, ANQGSEA. DNA for the CDR3: TGCAGCGTTGGGACTAGAAGTGTCGAGCAGTACTTC. Protein sequence: CSVGTRSVEQYF.

This clone was detected only a few times. This rearrangement joins TRBV3-1 (or the pseudogene TRBV3-2) to TRBJ2-3; a weak D match, TRBD2 (6 bases). The V and J ends lost 3 bases and 3 bases respectively, with 10 bases between them. The length of the CDR3 is 14 residues. The germline gives CDR1 LGHDT, CDR2 YNNKEL (reference sequence). The CDR3: CASSQAGTTDTQYF. CDR3 coding DNA: TGTGCCAGCAGCCAGGCCGGGACTACAGATACGCAGTATTTT.

This rearrangement joins TRBV5-4 to TRBJ2-2; D unresolved. This CDR3 comprises 15 residues. V was pared by 1 base and J by 4 bases, with 11 bases between. Per the germline V gene, CDR1 is SGHNT and CDR2 is YYREEE (reference sequence). CDR3 in DNA: TGTGCCAGCAGCTTGTGGGCTCTGGGCACCGGGGAGCTGTTTTTT. It specifies CASSLWALGTGELFF.

The chain has TRBV6-5 and TRBJ1-5; D is possibly TRBD1 (5 bases). The CDR3 is 14 amino acids. V lost 6 bases to trimming and J lost 1 base, with 10 bases between them. Germline CDR1 reads MNHEY; CDR2 reads SVGAGI. The CDR3 protein is CASRDRQSNQPQHF. DNA of the CDR3: TGTGCCAGCAGGGATAGACAGAGCAATCAGCCCCAGCATTTT.

This clone has a handful of counts. The chain combines TRBV2 with TRBJ1-1; D call uncertain. The CDR3 has 13 amino acids. From germline, CDR1 is SNHLY and CDR2 FYNNEI. V was trimmed by 7 bases and J by 1 base, leaving 10 bases between them. CDR3 sequence reads: CASMEGQNTEAFF. In nucleotides, the CDR3 is TGTGCCAGCATGGAGGGTCAGAACACTGAAGCTTTCTTT.

The J gene is TRBJ1-4, the V gene TRBV6-2 or TRBV6-3; 7 nucleotides align to TRBD1. CDR3 length: 15 residues. After removal of 2 bases from V and 7 bases from J, the junction contained 7 bases not matched to a gene. Germline V gene sequence: CDR1 MNHEY, CDR2 SVGEGT. For the CDR3, the DNA is TGTGCCAGCAGTTACGTACTAGGGGGCGGTGAAAAACTGTTTTTT. Its protein product is CASSYVLGGGEKLFF.

The rearrangement uses TRBV19 and TRBJ1-5; 8 nucleotides line up with TRBD1. The length of the CDR3 is 13 residues. Germline loops: CDR1 LNHDA, CDR2 SQIVND (reference sequence). V shed 8 bases, J shed 6 bases, and the junction held 6 bases outside the gene matches. The CDR3 nucleotides read TGTGCCAGTCAAGACAGGGGCGGTCAGCCCCAGCATTTT. Protein sequence: CASQDRGGQPQHF.

This clone has a handful of counts. The gene calls are TRBV3-1 (or the pseudogene TRBV3-2) and TRBJ2-4; 9 bases align to TRBD2. V lost 3 bases to trimming and J lost 0 bases; unmatched junction nucleotides: 3. CDR3 length: 16 residues. Germline V lookup: CDR1 LGHDT, CDR2 YNNKEL (reference sequence). CDR3 region: CASSHSGGLAKNIQYF. The CDR3 nucleotides are TGTGCCAGCAGCCATAGCGGGGGCTTAGCCAAAAACATTCAGTACTTC.

The rearrangement links TRBV3-1 (or the pseudogene TRBV3-2) to TRBJ2-1, with 13 bases aligning to TRBD2. Germline V gene sequence: CDR1 LGHDT, CDR2 YNNKEL (reference sequence). This CDR3 has 16 amino acids. V shed 5 bases and J 8 bases; nucleotides not matched to a gene: 9. In nucleotides, the CDR3 is TGTGCCAGCAGCGCCAGACTAGCGGGGGGCCGGGATGAGCAGTTCTTC. Encoded protein: CASSARLAGGRDEQFF.

The chain employs TRBV7-9 and TRBJ2-3; 9 bases line up with TRBD1. The V segment lost 5 bases and the J segment 1 base; nucleotides outside the gene matches: 4. Looked up from germline, CDR1 is SEHNR and CDR2 is FQNEAQ (reference sequence). CDR3 length: 15 residues. In DNA, the CDR3 is TGTGCCAGCAGCACTCGGACAGGGGGCACAGATACGCAGTATTTT. Its translation: CASSTRTGGTDTQYF.

The genes are TRBV20-1 and TRBJ1-6; D not certain. Trimming took off 5 bases at V and 14 bases at J, with 7 bases between the two ends. This CDR3 is built from 9 residues. Germline V gene lookup returns CDR1 DFQATT and CDR2 SNEGSKA (reference sequence). The CDR3 sequence is CSAAPALHF. The CDR3, as DNA: TGCAGTGCTGCCCCAGCCCTCCACTTT.

The chain couples TRBV10-2 to TRBJ1-1; possibly TRBD1 for D (6 bases). This CDR3 is 13 amino acids long. V dropped 8 bases and J dropped 0 bases, with 10 bases sitting between them. The germline gives CDR1 WSHSY, CDR2 SAAADI. CDR3 bases: TGCGCCAGCGGGGGCCCCATGAACACTGAAGCTTTCTTT. Translation: CASGGPMNTEAFF.

This chain connects TRBV6-2 or TRBV6-3 to TRBJ2-1, with D possibly matching TRBD2 (5 bases). The CDR3 contains 15 residues. Trimming stripped 4 bases from V and 3 bases from J, with 13 bases between. Germline V lookup: CDR1 MNHEY, CDR2 SVGEGT. The DNA for the CDR3 is TGTGCCAGCAGTTCGACTAAAGGACTCTACAATGAGCAGTTCTTC. It translates to CASSSTKGLYNEQFF.

The gene calls are TRBV5-1 and TRBJ2-3; TRBD2 agrees at 12 bases. J gave up 5 bases and V 4 bases, and 8 bases lay outside the gene matches. The CDR3 sequence is 16 residues long. CDR1 and CDR2 from the germline V gene are SGHRS and YFSETQ. The CDR3 DNA sequence: TGCGCCAGCAGCACATTAGGGACTAGCGGGTTAGATACGCAGTATTTT. This encodes CASSTLGTSGLDTQYF.